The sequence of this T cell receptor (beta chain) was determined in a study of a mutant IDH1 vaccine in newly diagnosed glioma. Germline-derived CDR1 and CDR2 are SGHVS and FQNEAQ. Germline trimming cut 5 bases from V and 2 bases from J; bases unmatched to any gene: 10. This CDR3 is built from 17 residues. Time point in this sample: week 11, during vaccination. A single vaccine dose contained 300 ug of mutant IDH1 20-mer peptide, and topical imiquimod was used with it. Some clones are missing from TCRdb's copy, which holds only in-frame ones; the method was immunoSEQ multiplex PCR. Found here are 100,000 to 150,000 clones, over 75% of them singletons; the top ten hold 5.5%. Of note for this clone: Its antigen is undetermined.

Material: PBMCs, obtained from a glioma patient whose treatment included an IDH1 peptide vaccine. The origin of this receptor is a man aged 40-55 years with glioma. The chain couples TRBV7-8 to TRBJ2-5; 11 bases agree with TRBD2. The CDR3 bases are TGTGCCAGCAGCCCGGTTCGACTAGCGGGGTTTCAAGAGACCCAGTACTTC. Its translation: CASSPVRLAGFQETQYF.